These T cell receptor beta chains were read from a single sample in a study of blood T cell repertoires in COVID-19. TCRdb's copy holds only in-frame clones and misses some; the assay was immunoSEQ multiplex PCR. The sample yields some 200,000 clones, around 82% seen once. The sequencing input was PBMCs or T cells enriched from blood (not recorded which). The receptor source for this set is a man in his forties who had recovered from COVID-19. Both conserved end residues are part of each CDR3. Each record gives: J gene, V gene, D gene, clone size, CDR3 DNA, CDR3 protein. D genes are given only for firm matches. For some rows the clone size is stated as once, few or many, or as a class when expanded; others skip it.

j_gene: TRBJ1-1; v_gene: TRBV10-3; d_gene: .; abundance: .; CDR3nt: TGTGCCATCAGTGAGCCCACAAGTGGTCGGGACACTGAAGCTTTCTTT; CDR3aa: CAISEPTSGRDTEAFF
j_gene: TRBJ2-1; v_gene: TRBV7-3; d_gene: TRBD2; abundance: .; CDR3nt: TGTGCCAGCAGCTTAGCCGGACTAGCGGGAGTTAATGAGCAGTTCTTC; CDR3aa: CASSLAGLAGVNEQFF
j_gene: TRBJ2-1; v_gene: TRBV2; d_gene: TRBD2; abundance: .; CDR3nt: TGTGCCAGCACCCTGGCGGGGGGGGTTTCGAATGAGCAGTTCTTC; CDR3aa: CASTLAGGVSNEQFF
j_gene: TRBJ1-1; v_gene: TRBV5-1; d_gene: .; abundance: .; CDR3nt: TGCGCCAGCAGCTTGAACGGTTTCGGCACTGAAGCTTTCTTT; CDR3aa: CASSLNGFGTEAFF
j_gene: TRBJ2-2; v_gene: TRBV30; d_gene: .; abundance: .; CDR3nt: TGTGCCTGGAGACGGTATACCGGGGAGCTGTTTTTT; CDR3aa: CAWRRYTGELFF
j_gene: TRBJ1-2; v_gene: TRBV7-6; d_gene: TRBD1; abundance: .; CDR3nt: TGTGCCAGCAGCTTAAACCCGCGACAGGGAGACTATGGCTACACCTTC; CDR3aa: CASSLNPRQGDYGYTF
j_gene: TRBJ2-7; v_gene: TRBV2; d_gene: TRBD1; abundance: .; CDR3nt: TGTGCCAGCAGTGCCGGGACAGGAGCCTACGAGCAGTACTTC; CDR3aa: CASSAGTGAYEQYF
j_gene: TRBJ1-1; v_gene: TRBV9; d_gene: TRBD1; abundance: .; CDR3nt: TGTGCCAGCAGCGTCCGACAGGGGGGGACTGAAGCTTTCTTT; CDR3aa: CASSVRQGGTEAFF
j_gene: TRBJ2-1; v_gene: TRBV5-6; d_gene: .; abundance: few; CDR3nt: TGTGCCAGCAGCTTACAGAATGAGCAGTTCTTC; CDR3aa: CASSLQNEQFF
j_gene: TRBJ2-1; v_gene: TRBV14; d_gene: .; abundance: few; CDR3nt: TGTGCCAGCAGCCAACTACCAAGTACATGGCTTGGAGTACACAATGAGCAGTTCTTC; CDR3aa: CASSQLPSTWLGVHNEQFF
j_gene: TRBJ1-2; v_gene: TRBV27; d_gene: TRBD1; abundance: .; CDR3nt: TGTGCCAGCAGTTTATTATCAGGGGGCGATGGCTACACCTTC; CDR3aa: CASSLLSGGDGYTF
j_gene: TRBJ2-5; v_gene: TRBV6-2/TRBV6-3; d_gene: TRBD2; abundance: .; CDR3nt: TGTGCCAGCAGTCGGCGAGGAGCGGGAGAATTAAAGACCCAGTACTTC; CDR3aa: CASSRRGAGELKTQYF
j_gene: TRBJ1-6; v_gene: TRBV6-5; d_gene: .; abundance: few; CDR3nt: TGTGCCAGCACCACAGGGCTCGGGATAGATTCACCCCTCCACTTT; CDR3aa: CASTTGLGIDSPLHF
j_gene: TRBJ2-3; v_gene: TRBV29-1; d_gene: .; abundance: .; CDR3nt: TGCAGCGTTGAAGATCGGACCCAGGGGAAGGCGCAGTATTTT; CDR3aa: CSVEDRTQGKAQYF
j_gene: TRBJ2-3; v_gene: TRBV7-9; d_gene: TRBD2; abundance: .; CDR3nt: TGTGCCAGCAGCTACCCCCTGCTTATTAGCGGGAGAGATACGCAGTATTTT; CDR3aa: CASSYPLLISGRDTQYF
j_gene: TRBJ1-6; v_gene: TRBV18; d_gene: .; abundance: few; CDR3nt: TGTGCCAGCTCACCACCGGGCACACAGGGCCCCCATTCGCCCCTCCACTTT; CDR3aa: CASSPPGTQGPHSPLHF
j_gene: TRBJ2-5; v_gene: TRBV11-2; d_gene: TRBD2; abundance: .; CDR3nt: TGTGCCAGCAGCCCGCGACTAGCGCCCTTGACGTCCCAAGAGACCCAGTACTTC; CDR3aa: CASSPRLAPLTSQETQYF
j_gene: TRBJ1-3; v_gene: TRBV5-5; d_gene: .; abundance: .; CDR3nt: TGTGCCAGCAGCCGCACTTGGGAGCCCTCTGGAAACACCATATATTTT; CDR3aa: CASSRTWEPSGNTIYF
j_gene: TRBJ1-5; v_gene: TRBV30; d_gene: .; abundance: .; CDR3nt: TGTGCCTGGACCGAGGGGGGGGCGGCTTTCAATCAGCCCCAGCATTTT; CDR3aa: CAWTEGGAAFNQPQHF
j_gene: TRBJ1-1; v_gene: TRBV7-3; d_gene: .; abundance: .; CDR3nt: TGTGCCAGCAGCACCGGACAGTACACTGAAGCTTTCTTT; CDR3aa: CASSTGQYTEAFF
j_gene: TRBJ1-2; v_gene: TRBV7-9; d_gene: .; abundance: .; CDR3nt: TGTGCCAGCAGCTTAGACCCAGGATTTAACTATGGCTACACCTTC; CDR3aa: CASSLDPGFNYGYTF
j_gene: TRBJ1-1; v_gene: TRBV4-1; d_gene: .; abundance: .; CDR3nt: TGCGCCAGCAGCCAAGACAGGAACACTGAAGCTTTCTTT; CDR3aa: CASSQDRNTEAFF
j_gene: TRBJ2-1; v_gene: TRBV18; d_gene: .; abundance: .; CDR3nt: TGTGCCAGCTCCCCATTCAGGGACTCTGGGAATGAGCAGTTCTTC; CDR3aa: CASSPFRDSGNEQFF
j_gene: TRBJ2-5; v_gene: TRBV11-2; d_gene: TRBD2; abundance: .; CDR3nt: TGTGCCAGCAGCTTAGGTATGACTAGCGGGAGGAGTGAGACCCAGTACTTC; CDR3aa: CASSLGMTSGRSETQYF
j_gene: TRBJ2-3; v_gene: TRBV5-4; d_gene: TRBD2; abundance: .; CDR3nt: TGTGCCAGCAGCTTGACTAGCGGGTTCATAGATACGCAGTATTTT; CDR3aa: CASSLTSGFIDTQYF
j_gene: TRBJ2-1; v_gene: TRBV30; d_gene: TRBD2; abundance: .; CDR3nt: TGTGCCTGGAGTGTCTCTAGCGGGAGGGCCTGGCAGTTCTTC; CDR3aa: CAWSVSSGRAWQFF
j_gene: TRBJ2-5; v_gene: TRBV24-1; d_gene: .; abundance: .; CDR3nt: TGTGCCACCAGTGATCAGGACAGTTCACAAGAGACCCAGTACTTC; CDR3aa: CATSDQDSSQETQYF
j_gene: TRBJ1-2; v_gene: TRBV6-5; d_gene: .; abundance: .; CDR3nt: TGTGCCAGCAGTTACCTAACAGGTACTGGCTACACCTTC; CDR3aa: CASSYLTGTGYTF
j_gene: TRBJ1-1; v_gene: TRBV7-3; d_gene: .; abundance: .; CDR3nt: TGTGCCAGCAGCACTATCGGGTCGGACACTGAAGCTTTCTTT; CDR3aa: CASSTIGSDTEAFF
j_gene: TRBJ1-4; v_gene: TRBV9; d_gene: .; abundance: .; CDR3nt: TGTGCCAGCAGCGTAGAAGGGGACACCGGAACCAATGAAAAACTGTTTTTT; CDR3aa: CASSVEGDTGTNEKLFF
j_gene: TRBJ2-3; v_gene: TRBV7-9; d_gene: .; abundance: .; CDR3nt: TGTGCCAGCAGCAGGCAGGGACCGGAAGGAGGGGATACGCAGTATTTT; CDR3aa: CASSRQGPEGGDTQYF
j_gene: TRBJ2-5; v_gene: TRBV19; d_gene: .; abundance: once; CDR3nt: TGTGCCAGTAGTGAACCGGGGCAAGAGACCCAGTACTTC; CDR3aa: CASSEPGQETQYF
j_gene: TRBJ1-2; v_gene: TRBV5-4; d_gene: .; abundance: .; CDR3nt: TGTGCCAGCAGCTCGCGCCGGGACACAGTGGGTTATAGCTACACCTTC; CDR3aa: CASSSRRDTVGYSYTF
j_gene: TRBJ1-2; v_gene: TRBV14; d_gene: TRBD1; abundance: .; CDR3nt: TGTGCCACCGGGGACAGGGAAACGGGTGGCTACACCTTC; CDR3aa: CATGDRETGGYTF
j_gene: TRBJ1-5; v_gene: TRBV30; d_gene: .; abundance: .; CDR3nt: TGTGCCTGGAGTGTATCGGGGAATCAGCCCCAGCATTTT; CDR3aa: CAWSVSGNQPQHF
j_gene: TRBJ2-1; v_gene: TRBV25-1; d_gene: .; abundance: .; CDR3nt: TGTGCCACCTACGTCTCGGGGTCCTACAATGAGCAGTTCTTC; CDR3aa: CATYVSGSYNEQFF
j_gene: TRBJ1-1; v_gene: TRBV6-8; d_gene: .; abundance: .; CDR3nt: TGTGCCAGCAGTTATCTGACGGGGATGAACACTGAAGCTTTCTTT; CDR3aa: CASSYLTGMNTEAFF
j_gene: TRBJ2-5; v_gene: TRBV28; d_gene: .; abundance: once; CDR3nt: TGTGCCAGCAGTACCTTAGGAGGTCAAGAGACCCAGTACTTC; CDR3aa: CASSTLGGQETQYF
j_gene: TRBJ2-7; v_gene: TRBV19; d_gene: TRBD2; abundance: .; CDR3nt: TGTGCCAGTAGGGCTAGCGGGTTCGACGAGCAGTACTTC; CDR3aa: CASRASGFDEQYF
j_gene: TRBJ2-1; v_gene: TRBV10-3; d_gene: .; abundance: .; CDR3nt: TGTGCCATCAGTGACCCCCGTAGCTCCTACAATGAGCAGTTCTTC; CDR3aa: CAISDPRSSYNEQFF
j_gene: TRBJ2-7; v_gene: TRBV7-6; d_gene: .; abundance: .; CDR3nt: TGTGCCAGCAGCTTAATAAATCAACGGGGCTACGAGCAGTACTTC; CDR3aa: CASSLINQRGYEQYF
j_gene: TRBJ2-1; v_gene: TRBV6-1; d_gene: TRBD2; abundance: .; CDR3nt: TGTGCCAGCAGTGAAGATTGGCTAGCGGGAGCCGATGAGCAGTTCTTC; CDR3aa: CASSEDWLAGADEQFF
j_gene: TRBJ2-3; v_gene: TRBV11-2; d_gene: .; abundance: .; CDR3nt: .; CDR3aa: CASSAGTSGSSFLADTQYF
j_gene: TRBJ1-5; v_gene: TRBV28; d_gene: .; abundance: .; CDR3nt: TGTGCCAGCGGGGGCCTGGGCGCTCAGCCCCAGCATTTT; CDR3aa: CASGGLGAQPQHF
j_gene: TRBJ1-2; v_gene: TRBV3-1/TRBV3-2; d_gene: .; abundance: .; CDR3nt: TGTGCCAGCAGCCAAGGAGGGTTTAACTATGGCTACACCTTC; CDR3aa: CASSQGGFNYGYTF